Each of the 22 T cell receptor beta chains below was sequenced from the same sample in a study of T cells in Graves' hyperthyroidism and ophthalmopathy. The TCR beta CDR3 regions underwent amplification using RNA transcripts as the source. In the first-round RT-PCR of the TCR CDR3, the HTBI primer set was used. MiXCR was run by TCRdb on the multiplex PCR reads, yielding one entry per CDR3 protein. In the table there are about 400,000 distinct CDR3 sequences, under 15% of which are singletons. The sequencing sample was made of blood. These receptors were collected from a woman aged 25 to 39 with Graves' hyperthyroidism.

The chain links TRBV7-9 to TRBJ2-3, with TRBD1 identical over 11 bases. This CDR3 spans 14 amino acids. The V gene's germline CDR1 is SEHNR and CDR2 FQNEAQ (reference sequence). V was pared by 5 bases and J by 5 bases, with 3 bases of the junction left unmatched. In DNA form, the CDR3 reads TGTGCCAGCAGCGTGGACAGGGGGCTAGATACGCAGTATTTT. Translated, it gives CASSVDRGLDTQYF.

This clonotype was seen at least ten times. The chain links TRBV12-3 or TRBV12-4 to TRBJ2-2, with 11 bases that match TRBD2. The CDR3 is 16 amino acids. J lost 6 bases, V lost 6 bases, and 9 bases had no gene match. CDR3 protein: CASSLAGGGDAGELFF. In DNA form, the CDR3 reads TGTGCCAGCAGCCTAGCGGGAGGAGGGGACGCCGGGGAGCTGTTTTTT.

The chain employs TRBV6-2 or TRBV6-3 and TRBJ2-7; D may be TRBD1 (6 bases). The CDR3 sequence is 15 residues long. V dropped 5 bases and J dropped 2 bases, with 16 bases sitting between them. In germline, CDR1 is MNHEY, CDR2 SVGEGT. CDR3 protein: CASSPQGIGTYEQYF. The CDR3 bases are TGTGCCAGCAGTCCCCAGGGGATAGGGACCTACGAGCAGTACTTC.

This clonotype was detected many times. The chain joins TRBV5-1 to TRBJ1-2, with unresolved D. Between the trimmed V and J ends, which lost 1 base and 8 bases, there was a span of 9 bases. The CDR3 loop spans 12 amino acids. The germline V gene encodes CDR1 SGHRS and CDR2 YFSETQ. The CDR3 nucleotides read TGCGCCAGCAGCTTGTCGGGAGCGGGCTACACCTTC. As protein: CASSLSGAGYTF.

V and J are TRBV5-1 and TRBJ2-4, with D possibly being TRBD2 (5 bases). V lost 0 bases to trimming and J lost 2 bases, with 12 bases between them. This CDR3 contains 16 residues. Germline V gene lookup returns CDR1 SGHRS and CDR2 YFSETQ. CDR3 in DNA: TGCGCCAGCAGCTTGGAAGTGGGAGCACCCAAAAACATTCAGTACTTC. It yields the protein CASSLEVGAPKNIQYF. The variable domain in full, completed from reference TRBV5-1 and TRBJ2-4, reads KAGVTQTPRYLIKTRGQQVTLSCSPISGHRSVSWYQQTPGQGLQFLFEYFSETQRNKGNFPGRFSGRQFSNSRSEMNVSTLELGDSALYLCASSLEVGAPKNIQYFGAGTRLSVL.

This clonotype was seen only a few times. This chain connects TRBV5-1 to TRBJ2-7, with 12 positions matching TRBD2. Germline CDR1 SGHRS, CDR2 YFSETQ. The J segment lost 3 bases and the V segment lost 3 bases, leaving 1 base of the junction unmatched. This CDR3 spans 14 amino acids. In DNA form, the CDR3 reads TGCGCCAGCAGCTGGACTAGCGGGAACTACGAGCAGTACTTC. Protein sequence: CASSWTSGNYEQYF.

This clonotype was recorded at least ten times. The chain has TRBV6-1 and TRBJ2-7; 9 bases align to TRBD2. There are 15 residues in the CDR3. With 2 bases clipped from V and 3 bases from J, the junction kept 5 bases outside the gene matches. The V gene's germline CDR1 is MNHNS and CDR2 SASEGT. This CDR3 reads CASSEWIAGVYEQYF. The CDR3 region has the DNA TGTGCCAGCAGTGAATGGATAGCGGGAGTCTACGAGCAGTACTTC.

At least ten counts were recorded for this clonotype. This chain uses TRBV3-1 with TRBJ2-2, with D perhaps matching TRBD1 (5 bases). V was cut by 0 bases and J by 2 bases, with 10 bases left in between. This CDR3 region has 16 residues. Germline assignment: CDR1 LGHDT and CDR2 YNNKEL (reference sequence). CDR3 loop: CASSQEPGFNTGELFF. DNA of the CDR3: TGTGCCAGCAGCCAAGAACCAGGGTTTAACACCGGGGAGCTGTTTTTT.

There are many counts of this clonotype. The rearrangement links TRBV2 to TRBJ1-1, with TRBD1 matching over 11 bases. Germline V gene lookup returns CDR1 SNHLY and CDR2 FYNNEI. V was pared by 7 bases and J by 3 bases, with 10 bases of the junction left unmatched. The CDR3 sequence is 16 residues long. In DNA form, the CDR3 reads TGTGCCAGCAAAACCGGGACAGGGGGAATGTACACTGAAGCTTTCTTT. The encoded protein is CASKTGTGGMYTEAFF.

This clonotype appeared many times. The gene calls are TRBV27 and TRBJ1-2; 8 bases fit TRBD1. The CDR3 runs to 14 residues. Germline CDR1 is MNHEY and CDR2 is SMNVEV (reference sequence). Trimming at V came to 6 bases and at J to 4 bases, leaving 7 bases not matched to a gene. The CDR3: CASSQTGGGYGYTF. The CDR3 DNA follows: TGTGCCAGCAGCCAAACAGGGGGGGGCTATGGCTACACCTTC.

The gene calls are TRBV7-9 and TRBJ2-3; 11 bases match TRBD1. The trim removed 5 bases at V and 7 bases at J, leaving 11 bases unmatched. From germline, CDR1 is SEHNR and CDR2 FQNEAQ (reference sequence). CDR3 size: 16 residues. The CDR3 here is CASSPWDRGDPNTQYF. The CDR3 DNA sequence: TGTGCCAGCAGCCCATGGGACAGGGGGGACCCAAATACGCAGTATTTT. Full variable domain (rest looked up from reference TRBV7-9 and TRBJ2-3): DTGVSQNPRHKITKRGQNVTFRCDPISEHNRLYWYRQTLGQGPEFLTYFQNEAQLEKSRLLSDRFSAERPKGSFSTLEIQRTEQGDSAMYLCASSPWDRGDPNTQYFGPGTRLTVL.

This clonotype was detected only a few times. V and J are TRBV28 and TRBJ2-7; D possibly matches TRBD1 or TRBD2 (6 bases each). The CDR3 length is 16 residues. Germline V gives CDR1 MDHEN, CDR2 SYDVKM. V was clipped by 4 bases and J by 1 base, with 17 bases between them. CDR3 loop: CASSWVRGRQSYEQYF. The CDR3, as DNA: TGTGCCAGCAGTTGGGTACGGGGGCGCCAATCCTACGAGCAGTACTTC.

This clonotype was detected ten times or more. This sequence joins TRBV20-1 and TRBJ2-3; 8 bases are a match to TRBD1. After removal of 2 bases from V and 3 bases from J, the junction contained 7 bases not matched to a gene. The CDR3 has 15 residues. Germline-derived CDR1 and CDR2 are DFQATT and SNEGSKA (reference sequence). The CDR3 DNA sequence: TGCAGTGCTAGATCAACAGGGGGACGGACAGATACGCAGTATTTT. It yields the protein CSARSTGGRTDTQYF.

Only a few counts were recorded for this clonotype. V and J are TRBV18 and TRBJ2-2; TRBD2 matches at 14 bases. CDR3 length equals 17 residues. CDR1 and CDR2 (germline): KGHSH, LQKENI. Germline trimming cut 3 bases from V and 1 base from J; bases unmatched to any gene: 1. CDR3 protein: CASSPGLAGENTGELFF. The CDR3 nucleotides read TGTGCCAGCTCACCGGGACTAGCGGGAGAGAACACCGGGGAGCTGTTTTTT.

The CDR3 sequence: CAIRRQESSPLHF. Written as DNA, the CDR3 is TGTGCCATCCGAAGACAGGAGAGTTCACCCCTCCACTTT. The chain combines TRBV6-1 with TRBJ1-6, with a tentative D call TRBD1 (6 bases). Between the trimmed V and J ends, which lost 10 bases and 9 bases, there was a span of 16 bases. The germline gives CDR1 MNHNS, CDR2 SASEGT. The CDR3 extends over 13 amino acids.

This rearrangement joins TRBV3-1 to TRBJ2-1; D might be TRBD2 (5 bases). The CDR3 runs 16 residues. Germline CDR1 is LGHDT and CDR2 is YNNKEL (reference sequence). Deletions cut 1 base from V and 8 bases from J, with 18 bases between. The CDR3 loop is CASSQVGVDPRDEQFF. For the CDR3, the DNA is TGTGCCAGCAGCCAAGTCGGGGTGGACCCACGGGATGAGCAGTTCTTC.

Ten or more counts support this clonotype. This chain joins TRBV7-2 and TRBJ2-5, with TRBD2 as a possible D gene (5 bases). Germline CDR1 SGHTA, CDR2 FQGNSA. Trimming removed 4 bases at V and 5 bases at J, with 14 bases between. There are 14 residues in the CDR3. This CDR3 reads CASSSDWGAETQYF. The CDR3 coding sequence is TGTGCCAGCAGCTCGGACTGGGGAGCTGAGACCCAGTACTTC.

This clonotype was counted ten times or more. The chain employs TRBV5-1 and TRBJ2-2; D is perhaps TRBD1 (5 bases). Germline CDR1 is SGHRS and CDR2 is YFSETQ. V was pared by 0 bases and J by 4 bases, with 7 bases between. The CDR3 covers 14 residues. The CDR3 region has the DNA TGCGCCAGCAGCTTGGCAGACAGCACCGGGGAGCTGTTTTTT. This gives the protein CASSLADSTGELFF.

Here the CDR3 DNA reads TGTGCCTCAGGCGCGCCCTACGAGCAGTACTTC. Translated: CASGAPYEQYF. V is TRBV27 and J is TRBJ2-7; D unresolved. The germline V and J ends were trimmed by 11 bases and 2 bases, with 10 bases remaining between them. Per germline, CDR1 MNHEY and CDR2 SMNVEV (reference sequence). The CDR3 loop spans 11 amino acids.

This clonotype has ten or more counts. J is TRBJ2-6 and V is TRBV3-1, with D perhaps matching TRBD2 (6 bases). V lost 4 bases and J lost 3, with 16 bases in between. Germline V gene lookup returns CDR1 LGHDT and CDR2 YNNKEL (reference sequence). CDR3 length: 17 residues. The CDR3 bases are TGTGCCAGCAGCCCCCGCCGAGGAGGGCTTGGGGCCAACGTCCTGACTTTC. This codes for CASSPRRGGLGANVLTF.

This clonotype was recorded many times. The CDR3 here is CASTVDRVAYNEQFF. CDR3 nucleotide sequence: TGTGCCAGCACCGTGGACAGGGTAGCCTACAATGAGCAGTTCTTC. This chain uses TRBV28 with TRBJ2-1; 8 bases map to TRBD1. CDR1 and CDR2 (germline): MDHEN, SYDVKM. With 7 bases clipped from V and 2 bases from J, the junction kept 7 bases outside the gene matches. The CDR3 loop spans 15 amino acids.

Many counts were recorded for this clonotype. The chain joins TRBV18 to TRBJ2-3, with 9 bases lining up with TRBD2. The V gene's germline CDR1 is KGHSH and CDR2 LQKENI. CDR3 size: 16 residues. V lost 3 bases to trimming and J lost 1 base; unmatched junction nucleotides: 5. CDR3 residues: CASSPLSGSGTDTQYF. In DNA, the CDR3 is TGTGCCAGCTCACCTCTTAGCGGGAGTGGCACAGATACGCAGTATTTT.